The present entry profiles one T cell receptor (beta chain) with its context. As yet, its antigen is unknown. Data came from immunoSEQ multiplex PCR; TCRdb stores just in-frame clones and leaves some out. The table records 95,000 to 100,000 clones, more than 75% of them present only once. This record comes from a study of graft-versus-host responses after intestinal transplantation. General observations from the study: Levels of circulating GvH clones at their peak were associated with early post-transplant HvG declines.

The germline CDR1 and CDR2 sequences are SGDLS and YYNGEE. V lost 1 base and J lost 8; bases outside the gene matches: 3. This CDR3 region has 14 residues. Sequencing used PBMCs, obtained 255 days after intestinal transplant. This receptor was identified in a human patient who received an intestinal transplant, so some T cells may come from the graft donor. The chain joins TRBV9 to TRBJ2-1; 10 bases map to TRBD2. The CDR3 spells CASSVTSGTHEQFF. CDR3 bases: TGTGCCAGCAGCGTAACTAGCGGGACACATGAGCAGTTCTTC.